A single sample is the source of the 23 T cell receptor beta chains below, sequenced in a study of T cells in Graves' hyperthyroidism and ophthalmopathy. Amplification of TCR beta CDR3 regions was performed using RNA transcripts as template. TCR CDR3 underwent first-round RT-PCR with the HTBI primer set. MiXCR, run by TCRdb on the multiplex PCR reads, gives a single entry per CDR3 protein. The sample has approximately 870,000 distinct CDR3 sequences, over 35% seen once. Sequenced input: blood. The receptors come from a man aged 18-30 years with Graves' hyperthyroidism.

This chain uses TRBV29-1 with TRBJ1-1; D unresolved. The V end lost 8 bases, the J end lost 1 base, and 14 bases lay between the germline ends. This CDR3 has 13 residues. CDR1 and CDR2 from the germline V gene are SQVTM and ANQGSEA. The CDR3 DNA reads as TGCAGCAGTTCACACCCAGAGAACACTGAAGCTTTCTTT. This sequence encodes CSSSHPENTEAFF.

On this clonotype itself: This sequence may be a read error, since a much larger clone differs from it by one base. The CDR3 DNA sequence: TGCAGCGTTGAAGACAGGGATGTTTGGTCCAACTATGGCTACGCCTTC. Translated: CSVEDRDVWSNYGYAF. This chain links TRBV29-1 with TRBJ1-2; possibly TRBD1 for D (5 bases). The CDR3 is 16 amino acids. CDR1 and CDR2 (germline): SQVTM, ANQGSEA.

J is TRBJ2-7 and V is TRBV6-5; 11 nucleotides match TRBD1. The CDR3 extends over 16 amino acids. Trimming at V came to 4 bases and at J to 3 bases, leaving 8 bases not matched to a gene. The germline V gene encodes CDR1 MNHEY and CDR2 SVGAGI. The CDR3 is CASSLGTGGLFYEQYF. CDR3 DNA sequence: TGTGCCAGCAGTTTAGGGACAGGGGGGCTGTTCTACGAGCAGTACTTC.

The rearrangement uses TRBV20-1 and TRBJ1-6, with 11 bases aligning to TRBD1. Germline CDR1 and CDR2: DFQATT and SNEGSKA (reference sequence). V was clipped by 6 bases and J by 7 bases; unmatched bases: 11. The CDR3 length is 16 residues. The CDR3: CSARRTGGAGNSPLHF. In DNA, the CDR3 is TGCAGTGCCAGACGGACAGGGGGCGCAGGGAATTCACCCCTCCACTTT.

This clonotype showed up many times. The chain joins TRBV7-9 to TRBJ1-6; 7 bases fit TRBD1. Germline CDR1 and CDR2: SEHNR and FQNEAQ (reference sequence). With 1 base clipped from V and 5 bases from J, the junction kept 5 bases outside the gene matches. The CDR3 covers 16 residues. In DNA, the CDR3 is TGTGCCAGCAGCTTAGATACGACAGGGAATAATTCACCCCTCCACTTT. It yields the protein CASSLDTTGNNSPLHF.

Ten or more counts support this clonotype. This sequence joins TRBV10-3 and TRBJ1-2, with TRBD1 matching over 11 bases. The germline CDR1 and CDR2 sequences are ENHRY and SYGVKD. The CDR3 is made up of 15 amino acids. V dropped 6 bases and J dropped 4; count of bases not matched to a gene: 7. CDR3: CAISQGQGAGYGYTF. The CDR3 DNA sequence: TGTGCCATCAGCCAAGGACAGGGGGCTGGCTATGGCTACACCTTC.

The CDR3 DNA sequence: TGTGCCAGCAGTTTAAATGCAGGGACTGAAGCTTTCTTT. Encoded protein: CASSLNAGTEAFF. The genes are TRBV12-3 or TRBV12-4 and TRBJ1-1; D perhaps matches TRBD1 (5 bases). CDR3 length: 13 amino acids. V was clipped by 2 bases and J by 5 bases, with 9 bases between them.

The chain is built from TRBV7-2 and TRBJ2-2; 9 bases line up with TRBD1. The CDR3 is 16 amino acids. V lost 1 base to trimming and J lost 7 bases; unmatched junction nucleotides: 7. CDR1 SGHTA and CDR2 FQGNSA come from the germline V gene. DNA for the CDR3: TGTGCCAGCAGCTTAGTGGGGACAGGGATTGGCGGGGAGCTGTTTTTT. Protein product: CASSLVGTGIGGELFF.

This clonotype was picked up many times. V gene TRBV10-3 combines with J gene TRBJ2-7; D may be TRBD1 (6 bases). V lost 2 bases to trimming and J lost 2 bases, with 13 bases between them. The CDR3 length is 15 residues. Germline assignment: CDR1 ENHRY and CDR2 SYGVKD. In DNA form, the CDR3 reads TGTGCCATCAGTGAGGGGCCAGGGGTAACCTACGAGCAGTACTTC. It is translated as CAISEGPGVTYEQYF.

This clonotype came up once. The CDR3 region has the DNA TGCAGTGCTAGAGGACAGGGGGAGAGAACTAATGAAAAACTGTTTTTT. This codes for CSARGQGERTNEKLFF. The chain employs TRBV20-1 and TRBJ1-4; TRBD1 matches at 9 bases. The germline CDR1 and CDR2 sequences are DFQATT and SNEGSKA (reference sequence). The length of the CDR3 is 16 residues. The J segment lost 1 base and the V segment lost 1 base, leaving 4 bases of the junction unmatched.

About this clonotype itself: Possible read error: a much larger clone is one base away. The DNA for the CDR3 is TGTTCCAGCAGCGAAGGGGGGGACACTGAAGCTTTCTTT. Protein sequence: CSSSEGGDTEAFF. The rearrangement uses TRBV11-2 and TRBJ1-1; possibly TRBD1 for D (6 bases). CDR3 length: 13 amino acids. Germline-derived CDR1 and CDR2 are SGHAT and FQNNGV.

This clonotype was observed a few times. The rearrangement links TRBV6-5 to TRBJ2-7; D possibly corresponds to TRBD1 (6 bases). Germline CDR1 and CDR2: MNHEY and SVGAGI. Trimming cost V 0 bases and J 3 bases, with 9 bases left between them. The CDR3 consists of 14 residues. The chain's CDR3 is CASSYSAGVYEQYF. As DNA, the CDR3 is TGTGCCAGCAGTTACTCCGCAGGGGTCTACGAGCAGTACTTC.

This clonotype was seen a single time. Mismatch with germline at one junction end may stem from a read error. The chain combines TRBV9 with TRBJ1-1; TRBD1 might be the D (5 bases). The germline CDR1 and CDR2 sequences are SGDLS and YYNGEE. This CDR3 contains 14 residues. The CDR3 DNA sequence: TGTACCAGCAGCCCCCATCGGGGGGACACTGAAGCTTTCTTT. Protein product: CTSSPHRGDTEAFF.

As concerns this clonotype: This may be a read error: a much more frequent sequence differs by one nucleotide. The V and J genes are TRBV20-1 and TRBJ2-7, with unresolved D. Germline CDR1 is DFQATT and CDR2 is SNEGSKA (reference sequence). This CDR3 comprises 11 residues. V lost 1 base and J lost 5, with 6 bases in between. The CDR3 nucleotides are TGCAGTGCTAGAGGAGGCAACGAGCAGTACTTC. Residues: CSARGGNEQYF.

V is TRBV29-1 and J is TRBJ2-2; the D gene is possibly TRBD2 (5 bases). The CDR3 has 14 amino acids. CDR1 and CDR2 (germline): SQVTM, ANQGSEA. V was pared by 8 bases and J by 1 base, with 14 bases between. The chain's CDR3 is CSLSPEGNTGELFF. CDR3 coding DNA: TGCAGCTTATCACCCGAGGGGAACACCGGGGAGCTGTTTTTT.

This sequence joins TRBV25-1 and TRBJ1-5; the D is unclear. In germline, CDR1 is MGHDK, CDR2 SYGVNS. V lost 9 bases and J lost 0, with 15 bases in between. The CDR3 extends over 15 amino acids. The CDR3 loop is CASATVPYSNQPQHF. CDR3 bases: TGTGCCAGTGCTACAGTACCCTATAGCAATCAGCCCCAGCATTTT.

V and J are TRBV7-9 and TRBJ2-7, with TRBD2 identical over 11 bases. Trimming cost V 5 bases and J 2 bases; bases outside gene matches: 8. Germline V gene sequence: CDR1 SEHNR, CDR2 FQNEAQ (reference sequence). The CDR3 has 16 residues. CDR3 amino acids: CASSTSTSGDPYEQYF. CDR3 nucleotides: TGTGCCAGCAGCACATCGACTAGCGGGGACCCCTACGAGCAGTACTTC. Full variable domain (remainder filled in from reference TRBV7-9 and TRBJ2-7): DTGVSQNPRHKITKRGQNVTFRCDPISEHNRLYWYRQTLGQGPEFLTYFQNEAQLEKSRLLSDRFSAERPKGSFSTLEIQRTEQGDSAMYLCASSTSTSGDPYEQYFGPGTRLTVT.

The V and J genes are TRBV6-6 and TRBJ2-7; the D call may be TRBD1 or TRBD2 (6 bases each). There are 16 residues in the CDR3. Looked up from germline, CDR1 is MNHNY and CDR2 is SVGAGI (reference sequence). V was shortened by 0 bases and J by 3 bases, with 15 bases between the two germline ends. The CDR3 spells CASSYSGGRRLYEQYF. Written as DNA, the CDR3 is TGTGCCAGCAGTTACTCCGGGGGCAGGCGGCTCTACGAGCAGTACTTC.

This sequence joins TRBV20-1 and TRBJ2-7; TRBD1 matches 7 bases. Germline-derived CDR1 and CDR2 are DFQATT and SNEGSKA (reference sequence). The ends lost 1 base at V and 0 bases at J; junction bases unmatched: 6. The CDR3 is made up of 15 amino acids. CDR3: CSARVSGTASYEQYF. The CDR3 coding sequence is TGCAGTGCTAGAGTGTCCGGGACAGCCTCCTACGAGCAGTACTTC.

Turning to this clonotype: A junction end diverges from the germline sequence, so it may reflect a read error. The CDR3: CASSPRVNTEALF. CDR3 nucleotides: TGCGCCAGCAGCCCCCGGGTCAACACTGAAGCTCTCTTT. The rearrangement uses TRBV5-1 and TRBJ1-1, with D unclear. Germline CDR1 SGHRS, CDR2 YFSETQ. The CDR3 contains 13 residues.

The gene calls are TRBV7-6 and TRBJ2-5; TRBD2 agrees at 8 bases. Matching the DNA end better, TRBJ2-1 makes the J call doubtful. In germline, CDR1 is SGHVS, CDR2 FNYEAQ. CDR3 length: 16 residues. DNA for the CDR3: TGTGCCAGCAGCTCCACCGGGCGCGGGAGGTTGGATGAGCAGTTCTTC. Its translation: CASSSTGRGRLDEQFF.

The chain joins TRBV5-4 to TRBJ2-7; a weak D match, TRBD1 (5 bases). V was cut by 2 bases and J by 6 bases, with 15 bases left in between. CDR1 and CDR2 from the germline V gene are SGHNT and YYREEE (reference sequence). The CDR3 contains 14 residues. The CDR3 is CASSFRRAGAEQYF. Written as DNA, the CDR3 is TGTGCCAGCAGCTTCCGCAGGGCAGGCGCCGAGCAGTACTTC.

This clonotype was detected many times. CDR3 loop: CATSRGTGNTEAFF. The CDR3 nucleotides are TGTGCCACCAGCAGAGGAACAGGGAACACTGAAGCTTTCTTT. The J gene is TRBJ1-1, the V gene TRBV15, with D tentatively TRBD1 (5 bases). V was shortened by 1 base and J by 1 base, with 7 bases between the two germline ends. CDR1 LNHNV and CDR2 YYDKDF come from the germline V gene (reference sequence). The CDR3 sequence is 14 residues long.